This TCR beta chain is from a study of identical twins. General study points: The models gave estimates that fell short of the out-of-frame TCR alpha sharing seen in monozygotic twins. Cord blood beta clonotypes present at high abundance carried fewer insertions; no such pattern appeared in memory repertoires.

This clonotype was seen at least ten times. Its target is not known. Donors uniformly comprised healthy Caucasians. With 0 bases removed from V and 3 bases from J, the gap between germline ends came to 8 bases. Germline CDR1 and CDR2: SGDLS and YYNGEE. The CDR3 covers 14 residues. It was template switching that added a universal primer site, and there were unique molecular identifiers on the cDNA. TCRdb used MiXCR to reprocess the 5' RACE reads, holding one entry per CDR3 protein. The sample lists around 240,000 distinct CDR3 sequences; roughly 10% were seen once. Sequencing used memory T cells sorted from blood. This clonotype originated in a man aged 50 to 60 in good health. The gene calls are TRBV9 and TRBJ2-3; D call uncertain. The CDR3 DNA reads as TGTGCCAGCAGCGTAGACCCTGCTACAGATACGCAGTATTTT. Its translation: CASSVDPATDTQYF. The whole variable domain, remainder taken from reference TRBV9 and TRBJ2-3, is DSGVTQTPKHLITATGQRVTLRCSPRSGDLSVYWYQQSLDQGLQFLIQYYNGEERAKGNILERFSAQQFPDLHSELNLSSLELGDSALYFCASSVDPATDTQYFGPGTRLTVL.